This passage covers 12 T cell receptor beta chains from one sample sequenced in a study of T cells after yellow fever vaccination. TCRdb re-analysed the 5' RACE reads in MiXCR, keeping a single row per CDR3 protein. The sample records approximately 240,000 distinct CDR3 sequences, 3.6% being singletons. The material sequenced was PBMCs, taken 15 days after the yellow fever booster vaccination. The receptors come from a man aged 18 to 29 who received the YFV17D yellow fever vaccine.

This clonotype was detected many times. J is TRBJ2-7 and V is TRBV20-1; D might be TRBD1 (6 bases). The germline V gene has CDR1 DFQATT and CDR2 SNEGSKA (reference sequence). Trimming pared 6 bases from V and 3 bases from J, leaving 15 bases between. The CDR3 extends over 13 amino acids. In DNA, the CDR3 is TGCAGTGCCCCCGCTGGCAGGGGCTACGAGCAGTACTTC. Translation gives CSAPAGRGYEQYF.

This clonotype occurred a few times. This sequence joins TRBV10-3 and TRBJ1-1; D is unresolved. The CDR3 is 14 residues long. The V end lost 10 bases, the J end lost 4 bases, and 19 bases lay between the germline ends. The germline V gene has CDR1 ENHRY and CDR2 SYGVKD. CDR3 residues: CATAGSDRGTEAFF. Written as DNA, the CDR3 is TGTGCCACCGCCGGGTCGGATCGTGGCACTGAAGCTTTCTTT.

This clonotype was counted at least ten times. The V call is TRBV7-2, the J call TRBJ1-2; unclear D gene. V was clipped by 0 bases and J by 3 bases, with 11 bases between them. This CDR3 has 15 residues. Germline assignment: CDR1 SGHTA and CDR2 FQGNSA. The CDR3 DNA is TGTGCCAGCAGCTTAGCAGGATCGGGTGACTATGGCTACACCTTC. Residues: CASSLAGSGDYGYTF. Complete variable domain (other parts from reference TRBV7-2 and TRBJ1-2): GAGVSQSPSNKVTEKGKDVELRCDPISGHTALYWYRQSLGQGLEFLIYFQGNSAPDKSGLPSDRFSAERTGGSVSTLTIQRTQQEDSAVYLCASSLAGSGDYGYTFGSGTRLTVV.

This clonotype was counted many times. V usage is TRBV27 and J usage is TRBJ1-2; TRBD1 matches 10 bases. The length of the CDR3 is 15 residues. Trimming cost V 5 bases and J 8 bases; bases outside gene matches: 11. The germline gives CDR1 MNHEY, CDR2 SMNVEV (reference sequence). Here the CDR3 DNA reads TGTGCCAGCAGTCCCTCCGGGACAGGGGTACAGGGCTACACCTTC. Translated: CASSPSGTGVQGYTF.

This clonotype was seen ten or more times. The chain combines TRBV29-1 with TRBJ1-2, with D hard to call. Trimming stripped 4 bases from V and 3 bases from J, with 12 bases between. Germline V lookup: CDR1 SQVTM, CDR2 ANQGSEA. The CDR3 covers 13 residues. Written as DNA, the CDR3 is TGCAGCGTTGGCCCCGTTGAAGACTATGGCTACACCTTC. Translating gives CSVGPVEDYGYTF.

This clonotype was seen ten or more times. The chain combines TRBV6-2 or TRBV6-3 with TRBJ2-1; 9 bases are shared with TRBD2. CDR1 and CDR2 (germline): MNHEY, SVGEGT. V dropped 2 bases and J dropped 7; count of bases not matched to a gene: 6. The CDR3 runs to 15 residues. In DNA, the CDR3 is TGTGCCAGCAGTTACACCGGTAGCGGGGGTAATGAGCAGTTCTTC. It is translated as CASSYTGSGGNEQFF.

This clonotype was recorded at least ten times. The chain uses TRBV7-2 and TRBJ1-1; D is unclear. Deletions cut 2 bases from V and 3 bases from J, with 13 bases between. Germline V gene sequence: CDR1 SGHTA, CDR2 FQGNSA. The CDR3 totals 15 residues. CDR3 in amino acids: CASSLNPGQDTEAFF. CDR3 bases: TGTGCCAGCAGCTTAAACCCCGGTCAGGACACTGAAGCTTTCTTT.

This clonotype came up many times. The chain links TRBV7-3 to TRBJ2-1, with TRBD2 as a possible D gene (5 bases). The germline V gene encodes CDR1 SGHTA and CDR2 FQGTGA. The CDR3 loop spans 15 amino acids. Trimming pared 5 bases from V and 1 base from J, leaving 12 bases between. CDR3 sequence reads: CASSPQRSSYNEQFF. The CDR3 DNA is TGTGCCAGCAGCCCCCAGCGGTCTTCCTACAATGAGCAGTTCTTC.

Many counts were recorded for this clonotype. The V and J genes are TRBV4-1 and TRBJ2-5; 7 nucleotides agree with TRBD1. Germline-derived CDR1 and CDR2 are MGHRA and YSYEKL. The CDR3 length is 16 residues. V lost 1 base and J lost 2; bases outside the gene matches: 7. The CDR3 DNA reads TGCGCCAGCAGCCAAGGATGGGGACAGCGGCAAGAGACCCAGTACTTC. Its protein is CASSQGWGQRQETQYF.

This clonotype was observed many times. The genes are TRBV4-1 and TRBJ1-4; D remains unclear. The CDR3 is made up of 15 amino acids. Trimming pared 1 base from V and 7 bases from J, leaving 13 bases between. CDR1 is MGHRA, CDR2 YSYEKL, per germline. The CDR3, as DNA: TGCGCCAGCAGCCAAGCCCCCCTCGAGGTTGAAAAACTGTTTTTT. It is translated as CASSQAPLEVEKLFF.

Ten or more counts support this clonotype. The rearrangement joins TRBV5-1 to TRBJ2-1; the match to TRBD2 covers 12 bases. Germline CDR1 SGHRS, CDR2 YFSETQ. The V gene end was trimmed by 0 bases and the J gene end by 5 bases; junction bases not matched to a gene: 3. The CDR3 runs to 16 residues. In DNA form, the CDR3 reads TGCGCCAGCAGCTTGGGTCCTAGCGGGGGGGACAATGAGCAGTTCTTC. Protein sequence: CASSLGPSGGDNEQFF.

This clonotype was recorded many times. The chain uses TRBV7-9 and TRBJ2-7; the D call may be TRBD1 or TRBD2 (5 bases each). From germline, CDR1 is SEHNR and CDR2 FQNEAQ (reference sequence). Trimming stripped 8 bases from V and 2 bases from J, with 13 bases between. This CDR3 has 13 amino acids. The CDR3 loop is CASAFGGAYEQYF. The CDR3 region has the DNA TGTGCCAGCGCGTTTGGGGGAGCCTACGAGCAGTACTTC.